The 7 T cell receptor beta chains given below trace back to one sample, sequenced in a study of molecular identifiers for immune sequencing clone quantification. TCRdb re-analysed the PCR reads in MiXCR, keeping a single row per CDR3 protein. The sample holds 400,000 to 600,000 distinct CDR3 sequences, roughly 25% seen once. Specimen: naive CD8+ T cells from blood, with Jurkat cell RNA spiked in. Subset defined: FACS-sorted CD8+CD4-CCR7+CD45RA+ naive T cells. These TCRs come from a human donor in good health. Some libraries in this study had Jurkat cell RNA spiked in.

In DNA form, the CDR3 reads TGTGCCAGCTCACCCCCCTATCTTGGGGGGACCGACACTGAAGCTTTCTTT. Translation gives CASSPPYLGGTDTEAFF. The chain couples TRBV18 to TRBJ1-1; maybe TRBD1 (5 bases). From germline, CDR1 is KGHSH and CDR2 LQKENI. This CDR3 spans 17 amino acids. V shed 3 bases and J shed 3 bases, with 20 bases lying between them.

This chain connects TRBV12-3 or TRBV12-4 to TRBJ1-5; D not resolved. V dropped 5 bases and J dropped 9 bases, with 11 bases sitting between them. The CDR3 consists of 12 residues. The CDR3 DNA is TGTGCCAGCAGTCCAGCCCAGTGGCCCCAGCATTTT. Translating gives CASSPAQWPQHF.

The rearrangement uses TRBV9 and TRBJ1-1; D possibly corresponds to TRBD1 (5 bases). CDR3 size: 13 residues. Trimming took 3 bases from V and 5 from J, leaving 11 bases between them. Germline CDR1 reads SGDLS; CDR2 reads YYNGEE. The CDR3 spells CASSAGDVTEAFF. CDR3 in DNA: TGTGCCAGCAGCGCTGGGGACGTGACTGAAGCTTTCTTT.

As concerns this clonotype: A junction boundary mismatches the germline segment, possibly from a read error. The V call is TRBV20-1, the J call TRBJ2-3; D possibly uses TRBD1 or TRBD2 (6 bases each). The CDR3 totals 14 residues. In germline, CDR1 is DFQATT, CDR2 SNEGSKA (reference sequence). This CDR3 reads CGARPGAGTDTQYF. CDR3 nucleotides: TGCGGTGCTAGACCGGGGGCCGGCACAGATACGCAGTATTTT.

To note about this clonotype: Given a much more abundant clone one base away, this may be a read error. This chain connects TRBV5-4 to TRBJ2-5, with D perhaps given as TRBD1 or TRBD2 (5 bases each). This CDR3 contains 14 residues. CDR1 and CDR2 (germline): SGHNT, YYREEE (reference sequence). Trimming cost V 7 bases and J 4 bases, with 17 bases left between them. The CDR3 coding sequence is TGTGCCAGCGGCCTTAGTGGGACCTTAGAGACCCAGTACTTC. Translation gives CASGLSGTLETQYF.

This clonotype was seen ten or more times. The rearrangement uses TRBV10-3 and TRBJ2-3, with D perhaps assigned TRBD1 or TRBD2 (5 bases each). V lost 11 bases and J lost 2, with 20 bases in between. The CDR3 covers 15 residues. Germline assignment: CDR1 ENHRY and CDR2 SYGVKD. CDR3 sequence reads: CAASGSSGFTDTQYF. CDR3 DNA: TGTGCCGCTTCAGGGAGTTCAGGGTTCACAGATACGCAGTATTTT.

This clonotype was found many times. The rearrangement joins TRBV7-8 to TRBJ2-7; D gene unclear. The V end lost 5 bases, the J end lost 0 bases, and 11 bases lay between the germline ends. The CDR3 covers 14 residues. Germline values: CDR1 SGHVS, CDR2 FQNEAQ. CDR3 coding DNA: TGTGCCAGCAGCATGGGGTGGAGCTCCTACGAGCAGTACTTC. Residues: CASSMGWSSYEQYF.